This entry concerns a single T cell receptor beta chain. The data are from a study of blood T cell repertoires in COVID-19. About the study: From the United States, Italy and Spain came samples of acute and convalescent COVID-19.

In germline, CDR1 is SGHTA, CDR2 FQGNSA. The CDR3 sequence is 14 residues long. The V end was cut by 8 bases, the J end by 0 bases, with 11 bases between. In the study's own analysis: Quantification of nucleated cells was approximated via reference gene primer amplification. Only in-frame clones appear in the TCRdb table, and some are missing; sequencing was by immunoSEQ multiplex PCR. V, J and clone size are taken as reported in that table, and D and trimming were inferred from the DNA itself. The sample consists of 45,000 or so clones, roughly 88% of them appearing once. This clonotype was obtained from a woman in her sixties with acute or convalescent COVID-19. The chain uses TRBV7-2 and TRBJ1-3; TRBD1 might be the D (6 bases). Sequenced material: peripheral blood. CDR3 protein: CASATGPSGNTIYF. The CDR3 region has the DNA TGTGCCAGCGCTACAGGGCCCTCTGGAAACACCATATATTTT.